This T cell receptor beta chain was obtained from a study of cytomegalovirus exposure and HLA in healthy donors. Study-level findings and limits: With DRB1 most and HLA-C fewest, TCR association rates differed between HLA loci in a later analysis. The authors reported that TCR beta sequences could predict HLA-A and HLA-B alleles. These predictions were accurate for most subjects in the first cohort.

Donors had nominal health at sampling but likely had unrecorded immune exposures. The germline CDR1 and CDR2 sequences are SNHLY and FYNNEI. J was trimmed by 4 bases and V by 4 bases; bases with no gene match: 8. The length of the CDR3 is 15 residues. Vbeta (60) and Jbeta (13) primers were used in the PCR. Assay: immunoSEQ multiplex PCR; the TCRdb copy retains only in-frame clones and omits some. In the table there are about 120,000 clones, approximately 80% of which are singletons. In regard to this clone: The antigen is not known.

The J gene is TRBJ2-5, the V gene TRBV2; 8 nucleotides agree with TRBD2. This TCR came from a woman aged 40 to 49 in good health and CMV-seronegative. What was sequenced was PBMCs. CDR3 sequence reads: CASSGGDAGGETQYF. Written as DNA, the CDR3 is TGTGCCAGCAGTGGGGGGGACGCGGGGGGAGAGACCCAGTACTTC. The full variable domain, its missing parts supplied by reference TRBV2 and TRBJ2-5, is EPEVTQTPSHQVTQMGQEVILRCVPISNHLYFYWYRQILGQKVEFLVSFYNNEISEKSEIFDDQFSVERPDGSNFTLKIRSTKLEDSAMYFCASSGGDAGGETQYFGPGTRLLVL.